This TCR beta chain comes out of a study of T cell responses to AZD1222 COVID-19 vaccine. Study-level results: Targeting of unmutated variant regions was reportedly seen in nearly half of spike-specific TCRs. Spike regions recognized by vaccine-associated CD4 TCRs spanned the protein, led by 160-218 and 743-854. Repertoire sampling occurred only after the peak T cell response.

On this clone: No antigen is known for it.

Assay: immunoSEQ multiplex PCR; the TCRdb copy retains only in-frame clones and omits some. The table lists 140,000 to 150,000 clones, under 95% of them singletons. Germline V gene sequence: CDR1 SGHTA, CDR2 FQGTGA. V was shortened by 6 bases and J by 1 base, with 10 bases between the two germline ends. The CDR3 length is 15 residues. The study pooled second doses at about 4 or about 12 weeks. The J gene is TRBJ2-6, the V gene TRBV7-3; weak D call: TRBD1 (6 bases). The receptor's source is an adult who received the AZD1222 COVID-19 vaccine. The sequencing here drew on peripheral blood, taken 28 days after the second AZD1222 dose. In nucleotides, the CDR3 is TGTGCCAGCAGTCACACAGGGTCTGGGGCCAACGTCCTGACTTTC. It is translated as CASSHTGSGANVLTF.